Below are 2 T cell receptor beta chains sequenced from a single sample in a study of early stage breast cancer tumors. This table comes from immunoSEQ multiplex PCR, and its TCRdb copy is limited to in-frame clones, with some not included. The sample consists of about 51,000 clones, around 80% of them appearing once. Specimen: blood. All receptors come from a person in their 40s with breast cancer.

V gene TRBV7-9 combines with J gene TRBJ2-3, with 7 nucleotides matching TRBD2. The J segment lost 3 bases and the V segment lost 4 bases, leaving 10 bases of the junction unmatched. The germline V gene encodes CDR1 SEHNR and CDR2 FQNEAQ (reference sequence). The CDR3 loop spans 16 amino acids. As DNA, the CDR3 is TGTGCCAGCAGCTCTACTTCTAGCGGAAAGACAGATACGCAGTATTTT. Protein product: CASSSTSSGKTDTQYF.

The chain couples TRBV27 to TRBJ2-3, with no clear D. This CDR3 spans 14 amino acids. V lost 2 bases and J lost 5, with 11 bases in between. Germline CDR1 MNHEY, CDR2 SMNVEV (reference sequence). DNA for the CDR3: TGTGCCAGCAGTTTAGGATATAGAGGAGATACGCAGTATTTT. It is translated as CASSLGYRGDTQYF.